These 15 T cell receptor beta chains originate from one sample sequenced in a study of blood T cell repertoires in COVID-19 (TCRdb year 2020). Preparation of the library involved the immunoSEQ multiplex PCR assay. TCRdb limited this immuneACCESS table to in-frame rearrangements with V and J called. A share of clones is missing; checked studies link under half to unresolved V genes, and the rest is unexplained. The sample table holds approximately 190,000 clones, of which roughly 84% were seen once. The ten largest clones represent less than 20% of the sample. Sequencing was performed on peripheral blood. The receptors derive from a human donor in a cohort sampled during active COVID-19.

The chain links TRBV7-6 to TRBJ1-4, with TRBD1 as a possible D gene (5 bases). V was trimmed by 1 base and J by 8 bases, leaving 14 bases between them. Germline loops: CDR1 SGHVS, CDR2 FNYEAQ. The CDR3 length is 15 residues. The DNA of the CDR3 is TGTGCCAGCAGCTTAGTCGGTTGGGGGGGGGAAAAACTGTTTTTT. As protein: CASSLVGWGGEKLFF. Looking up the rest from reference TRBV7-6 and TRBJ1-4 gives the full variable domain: GAGVSQSPRYKVTKRGQDVALRCDPISGHVSLYWYRQALGQGPEFLTYFNYEAQQDKSGLPNDRFSAERPEGSISTLTIQRTEQRDSAMYRCASSLVGWGGEKLFFGSGTQLSVL.

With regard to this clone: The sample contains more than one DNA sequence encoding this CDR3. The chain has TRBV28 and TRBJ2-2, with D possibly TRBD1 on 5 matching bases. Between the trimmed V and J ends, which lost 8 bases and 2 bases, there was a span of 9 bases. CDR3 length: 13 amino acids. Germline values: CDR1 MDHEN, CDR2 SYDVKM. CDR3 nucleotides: TGTGCCAGCGGACAAACCAACACCGGGGAGCTGTTTTTT. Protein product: CASGQTNTGELFF.

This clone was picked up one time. The DNA of the CDR3 is TGTGCCAGCAGCGCCCGATCCAGCGGGGGGGCCGCTGGGGCCAACGTCCTGACTTTC. Translating gives CASSARSSGGAAGANVLTF. The chain uses TRBV7-3 and TRBJ2-6, with 10 bases identical to TRBD2. This CDR3 is built from 19 residues. V was pared by 5 bases and J by 2 bases, with 12 bases of the junction left unmatched. Germline V gene data show CDR1 as SGHTA and CDR2 as FQGTGA.

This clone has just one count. CDR3 in amino acids: CASSPMSNSPLHF. CDR3 DNA: TGTGCCAGCAGCCCCATGAGTAATTCACCCCTCCACTTT. J is TRBJ1-6 and V is TRBV7-6; no firm D call. V was trimmed by 5 bases and J by 6 bases, leaving 8 bases between them. Per germline, CDR1 SGHVS and CDR2 FNYEAQ. CDR3 size: 13 residues.

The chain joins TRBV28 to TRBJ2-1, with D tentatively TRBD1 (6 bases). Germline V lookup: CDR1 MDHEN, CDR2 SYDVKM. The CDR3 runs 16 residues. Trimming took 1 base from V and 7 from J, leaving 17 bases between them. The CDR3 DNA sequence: TGTGCCAGCAGTTTATTAGGCAGGAGAGGGACAAATGAGCAGTTCTTC. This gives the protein CASSLLGRRGTNEQFF. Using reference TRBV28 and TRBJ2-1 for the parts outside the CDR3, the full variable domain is DVKVTQSSRYLVKRTGEKVFLECVQDMDHENMFWYRQDPGLGLRLIYFSYDVKMKEKGDIPEGYSVSREKKERFSLILESASTNQTSMYLCASSLLGRRGTNEQFFGPGTRLTVL.

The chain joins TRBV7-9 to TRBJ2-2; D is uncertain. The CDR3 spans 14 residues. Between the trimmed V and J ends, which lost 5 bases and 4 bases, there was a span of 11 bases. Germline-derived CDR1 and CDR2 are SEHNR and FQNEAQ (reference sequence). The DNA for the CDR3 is TGTGCCAGCAGCCGCGACTTGGCCACCGGGGAGCTGTTTTTT. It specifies CASSRDLATGELFF. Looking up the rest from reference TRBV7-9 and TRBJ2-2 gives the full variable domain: DTGVSQNPRHKITKRGQNVTFRCDPISEHNRLYWYRQTLGQGPEFLTYFQNEAQLEKSRLLSDRFSAERPKGSFSTLEIQRTEQGDSAMYLCASSRDLATGELFFGEGSRLTVL.

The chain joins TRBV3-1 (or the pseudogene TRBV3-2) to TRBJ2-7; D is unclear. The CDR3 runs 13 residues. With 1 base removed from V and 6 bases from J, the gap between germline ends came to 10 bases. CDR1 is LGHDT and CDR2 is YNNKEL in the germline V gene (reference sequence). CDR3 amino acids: CASSQGLSGEQYV. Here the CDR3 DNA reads TGTGCCAGCAGCCAAGGTCTTAGTGGCGAGCAGTACGTC.

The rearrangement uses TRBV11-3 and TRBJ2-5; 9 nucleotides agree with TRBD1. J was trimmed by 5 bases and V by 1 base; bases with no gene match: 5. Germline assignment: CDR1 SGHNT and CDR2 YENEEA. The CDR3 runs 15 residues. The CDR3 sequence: CASSLGGGQGETQYF. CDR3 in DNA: TGTGCCAGCAGCTTAGGAGGGGGACAGGGTGAGACCCAGTACTTC.

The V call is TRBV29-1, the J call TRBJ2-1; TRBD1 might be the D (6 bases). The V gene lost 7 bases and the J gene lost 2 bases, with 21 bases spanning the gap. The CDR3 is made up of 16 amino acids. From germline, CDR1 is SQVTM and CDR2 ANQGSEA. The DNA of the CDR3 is TGCAGCGCCCTAAGGAACTTGGACAGCGCCTACAATGAGCAGTTCTTC. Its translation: CSALRNLDSAYNEQFF.

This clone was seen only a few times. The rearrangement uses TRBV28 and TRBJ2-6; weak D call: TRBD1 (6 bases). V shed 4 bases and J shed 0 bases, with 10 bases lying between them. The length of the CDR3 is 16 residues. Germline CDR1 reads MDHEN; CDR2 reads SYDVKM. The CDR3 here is CASSWGHFSGANVLTF. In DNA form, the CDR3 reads TGTGCCAGCAGTTGGGGACATTTCTCTGGGGCCAACGTCCTGACTTTC.

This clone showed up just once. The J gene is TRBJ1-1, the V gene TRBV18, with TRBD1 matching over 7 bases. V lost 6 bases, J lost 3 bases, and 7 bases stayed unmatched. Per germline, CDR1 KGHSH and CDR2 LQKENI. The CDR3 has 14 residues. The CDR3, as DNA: TGTGCCAGCTCCGCCGGGACAGCTGACACTGAAGCTTTCTTT. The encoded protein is CASSAGTADTEAFF.

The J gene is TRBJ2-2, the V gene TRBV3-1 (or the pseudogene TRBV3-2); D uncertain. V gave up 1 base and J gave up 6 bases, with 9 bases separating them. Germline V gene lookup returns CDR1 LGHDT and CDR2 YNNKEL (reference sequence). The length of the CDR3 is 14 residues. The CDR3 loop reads CASSQVIVSGELFF. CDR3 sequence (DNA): TGTGCCAGCAGCCAAGTGATAGTTTCCGGGGAGCTGTTTTTT.

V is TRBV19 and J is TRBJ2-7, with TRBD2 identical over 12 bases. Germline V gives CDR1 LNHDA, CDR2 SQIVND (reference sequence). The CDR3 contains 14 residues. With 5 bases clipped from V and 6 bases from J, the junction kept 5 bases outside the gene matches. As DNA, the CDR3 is TGTGCCAGTAGTCGACTAGCGGGAGAAGGCGAGCAGTACTTC. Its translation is CASSRLAGEGEQYF.

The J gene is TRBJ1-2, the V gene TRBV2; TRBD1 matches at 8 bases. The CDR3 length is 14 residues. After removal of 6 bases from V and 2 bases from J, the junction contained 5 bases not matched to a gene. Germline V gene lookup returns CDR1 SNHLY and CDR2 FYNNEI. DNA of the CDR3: TGTGCCAGCAGCCCCAGGGGGCTAAACTATGGCTACACCTTC. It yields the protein CASSPRGLNYGYTF.

DNA for the CDR3: TGCGCCAGCAGCTTGCGCTTGACTAGAGATTACCGGCAGTTCTTC. Translation gives CASSLRLTRDYRQFF. The chain is built from TRBV5-1 and TRBJ2-1, with a possible D match to TRBD2 (6 bases). CDR1 SGHRS and CDR2 YFSETQ come from the germline V gene. The CDR3 spans 15 residues. Trimming removed 1 base from V and 12 bases from J, with 20 bases in between. The whole variable domain, remainder taken from reference TRBV5-1 and TRBJ2-1, is KAGVTQTPRYLIKTRGQQVTLSCSPISGHRSVSWYQQTPGQGLQFLFEYFSETQRNKGNFPGRFSGRQFSNSRSEMNVSTLELGDSALYLCASSLRLTRDYRQFFGPGTRLTVL.